One and the same sample provided the 5 T cell receptor beta chains below, sequenced in a study of early T cells in non-severe SARS-CoV-2 infection. One entry per CDR3 protein, called by TCRdb with MiXCR from the 5' RACE reads. The sample has about 48,000 distinct CDR3 sequences, approximately 6% seen once. Here the sequenced sample was whole blood, taken at baseline. These receptors all stem from an adult who was a healthcare worker with PCR-confirmed SARS-CoV-2 infection or an uninfected control (not recorded which).

This clonotype showed up just a few times. The genes are TRBV4-3 and TRBJ2-7; TRBD1 matches 8 bases. The CDR3 length is 14 residues. Germline V gives CDR1 LGHNA, CDR2 YSLEER. Unmatched junction bases numbered 1, after V lost 1 base and J lost 2 bases. CDR3 region: CASSQGTGPYEQYF. Written as DNA, the CDR3 is TGCGCCAGCAGCCAAGGGACAGGGCCCTACGAGCAGTACTTC.

By share, this clonotype ranks as medium-sized (0.01 to 0.1%). The rearrangement uses TRBV27 and TRBJ2-7; either TRBD1 or TRBD2 may supply D (6 bases each). In germline, CDR1 is MNHEY, CDR2 SMNVEV (reference sequence). V was trimmed by 5 bases and J by 5 bases, leaving 16 bases between them. This CDR3 region has 14 residues. The chain's CDR3 is CASSLGGGSDEQYF. The DNA for the CDR3 is TGTGCCAGCAGTCTCGGAGGGGGGTCCGACGAGCAGTACTTC.

The DNA of the CDR3 is TGCAGTGCCCGGGGGTGGGGAGTGAATGAGCAGTTCTTC. Translating gives CSARGWGVNEQFF. The rearrangement links TRBV20-1 to TRBJ2-1, with D possibly TRBD2 on 6 matching bases. V lost 6 bases to trimming and J lost 7 bases, with 16 bases between them. The CDR3 spans 13 residues. Germline CDR1 and CDR2: DFQATT and SNEGSKA (reference sequence).

This clonotype has at least ten counts. The rearrangement uses TRBV5-1 and TRBJ2-1; D is ambiguous. The CDR3 has 11 residues. Germline V CDR1 and CDR2: SGHRS, YFSETQ. V was clipped by 4 bases and J by 8 bases, with 7 bases between them. The CDR3 protein is CASSDLDEQFF. The CDR3 DNA reads as TGCGCCAGCAGCGATCTTGATGAGCAGTTCTTC.

The V and J genes are TRBV24-1 and TRBJ1-5; 7 bases map to TRBD1. The germline V gene has CDR1 KGHDR and CDR2 SFDVKD. This CDR3 region has 13 residues. The V segment lost 9 bases and the J segment 6 bases; nucleotides outside the gene matches: 7. The CDR3 reads CATADRDTQPQHF. The CDR3 DNA sequence: TGTGCCACCGCTGACAGGGACACTCAGCCCCAGCATTTT.